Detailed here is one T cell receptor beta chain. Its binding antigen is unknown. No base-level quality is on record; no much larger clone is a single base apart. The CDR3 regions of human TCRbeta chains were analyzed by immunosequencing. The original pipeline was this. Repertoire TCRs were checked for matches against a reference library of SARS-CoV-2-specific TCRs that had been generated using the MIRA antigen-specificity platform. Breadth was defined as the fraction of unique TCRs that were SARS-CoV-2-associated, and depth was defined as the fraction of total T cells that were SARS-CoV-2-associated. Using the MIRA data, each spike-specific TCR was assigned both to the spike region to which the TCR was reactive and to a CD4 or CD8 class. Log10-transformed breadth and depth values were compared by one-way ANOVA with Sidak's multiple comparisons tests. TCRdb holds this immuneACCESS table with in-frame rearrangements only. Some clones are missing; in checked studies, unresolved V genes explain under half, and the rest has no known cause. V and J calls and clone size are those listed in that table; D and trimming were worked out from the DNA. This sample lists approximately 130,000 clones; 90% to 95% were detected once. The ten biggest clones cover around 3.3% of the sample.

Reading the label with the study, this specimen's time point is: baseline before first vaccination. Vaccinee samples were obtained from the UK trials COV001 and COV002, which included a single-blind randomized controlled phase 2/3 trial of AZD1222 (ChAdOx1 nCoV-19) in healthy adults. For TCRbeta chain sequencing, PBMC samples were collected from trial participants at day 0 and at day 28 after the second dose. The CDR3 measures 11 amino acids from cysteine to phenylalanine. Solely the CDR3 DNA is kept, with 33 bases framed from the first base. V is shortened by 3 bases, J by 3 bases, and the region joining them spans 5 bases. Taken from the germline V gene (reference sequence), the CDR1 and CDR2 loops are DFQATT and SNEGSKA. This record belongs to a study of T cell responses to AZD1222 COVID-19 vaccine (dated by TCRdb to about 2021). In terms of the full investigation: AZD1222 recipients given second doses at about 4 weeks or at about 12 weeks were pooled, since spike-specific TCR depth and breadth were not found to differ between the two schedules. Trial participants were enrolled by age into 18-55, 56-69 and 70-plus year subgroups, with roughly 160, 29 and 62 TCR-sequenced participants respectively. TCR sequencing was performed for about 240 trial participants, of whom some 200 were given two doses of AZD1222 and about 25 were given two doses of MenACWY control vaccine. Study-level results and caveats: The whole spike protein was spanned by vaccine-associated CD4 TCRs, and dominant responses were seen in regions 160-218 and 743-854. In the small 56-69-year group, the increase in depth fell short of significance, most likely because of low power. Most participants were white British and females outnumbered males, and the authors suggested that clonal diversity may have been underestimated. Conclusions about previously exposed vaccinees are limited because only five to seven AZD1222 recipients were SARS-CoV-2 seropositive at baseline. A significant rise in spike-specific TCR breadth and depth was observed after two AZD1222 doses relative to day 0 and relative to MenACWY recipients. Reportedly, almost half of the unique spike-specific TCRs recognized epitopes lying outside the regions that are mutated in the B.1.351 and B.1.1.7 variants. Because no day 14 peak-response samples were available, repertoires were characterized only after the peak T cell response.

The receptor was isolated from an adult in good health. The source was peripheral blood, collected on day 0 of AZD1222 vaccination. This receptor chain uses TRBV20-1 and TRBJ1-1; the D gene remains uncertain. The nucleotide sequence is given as TGCAGTGCTAGGTCGCACACTGAAGCTTTCTTT. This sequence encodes CSARSHTEAFF.